A single sample gave rise to the 26 T cell receptor beta chains below, sequenced in a study of post-analysis software for immune sequencing data. Libraries were made from TCR beta cDNA, and they carried unique molecular identifiers. One entry per CDR3 protein results from TCRdb running MiXCR on the PCR reads. The repertoire holds roughly 800,000 distinct CDR3 sequences, 53% seen once, with about 4.5% in the top ten. Study-wide results and caveats: Higher frequency in patients than in controls was seen for about five TRBV segments, with TRBV5-6, TRBV5-1 and TRBV20-1 among them.

These TCRs are of unknown antigen specificity. Sequenced: blood. These receptors were taken from a girl aged 10-17 years with multiple sclerosis.

The chain joins TRBV29-1 to TRBJ1-2, with 8 bases aligning to TRBD1. This CDR3 spans 13 amino acids. The ends lost 3 bases at V and 7 bases at J; junction bases unmatched: 7. CDR1 is SQVTM, CDR2 ANQGSEA, per germline. The CDR3 loop reads CSVDRQGYVGYTF. Written as DNA, the CDR3 is TGCAGCGTTGATCGACAGGGGTACGTTGGCTACACCTTC.

The chain combines TRBV29-1 with TRBJ2-1; D is unclear. TRBJ2-7 explains the end of the DNA better; the J call may be wrong. There are 14 residues in the CDR3. Germline V gene data show CDR1 as SQVTM and CDR2 as ANQGSEA. This CDR3 is CSVESQNSYNEQYF. The CDR3 nucleotides are TGCAGCGTTGAATCCCAAAACTCCTACAATGAGCAGTACTTC.

V gene TRBV6-2 or TRBV6-3 combines with J gene TRBJ2-1; 9 nucleotides agree with TRBD1. Germline CDR1 and CDR2: MNHEY and SVGEGT. CDR3 length: 14 amino acids. J lost 5 bases, V lost 6 bases, and 5 bases had no gene match. Here the CDR3 reads CASSWDRVDNEQFF. As DNA, the CDR3 is TGTGCCAGCAGCTGGGACAGGGTGGACAATGAGCAGTTCTTC.

The gene calls are TRBV20-1 and TRBJ2-5, with D possibly matching TRBD2 (6 bases). The J call may be incorrect, as the DNA end agrees better with TRBJ2-7. The CDR3 has 18 residues. Germline CDR1 and CDR2: DFQATT and SNEGSKA (reference sequence). The CDR3, as DNA: TGCAGTGCTAGAGATCTTCAGGGAGGATCGATCCGGAACTGCGAGCAGTACTTC. As protein: CSARDLQGGSIRNCEQYF.

This clonotype has only one observation. This chain links TRBV7-2 with TRBJ1-4; D is unclear. Between the trimmed V and J ends, which lost 3 bases and 0 bases, there was a span of 8 bases. The CDR3 length is 15 residues. The germline V gene encodes CDR1 SGHTA and CDR2 FQGNSA. In nucleotides, the CDR3 is TGTGCCAGCAGCTTCGCAGTAACAACTAATGAAAAACTGTTTTTT. The encoded protein is CASSFAVTTNEKLFF.

The chain employs TRBV6-5 and TRBJ2-4; D possibly matches TRBD1 or TRBD2 (5 bases each). The DNA end lines up better with TRBJ2-5; the J call may be wrong. The CDR3 is made up of 10 amino acids. Looked up from germline, CDR1 is MNHEY and CDR2 is SVGAGI. The CDR3 DNA follows: TGTGCCGGGGGATGGAAGACCCAGTACTTC. Translation gives CAGGWKTQYF.

The CDR3 DNA reads as TGTGCCAGCAGGACAGGGGGCATCTACAATGAGCAGTTCTTC. Protein: CASRTGGIYNEQFF. The genes are TRBV25-1 and TRBJ2-1; 10 bases agree with TRBD1. Looked up from germline, CDR1 is MGHDK and CDR2 is SYGVNS. V lost 6 bases, J lost 3 bases, and 2 bases stayed unmatched. CDR3 length: 14 amino acids.

The V gene is TRBV7-9, the J gene TRBJ2-7; 9 bases are a match to TRBD1. Germline V gene data show CDR1 as SEHNR and CDR2 as FQNEAQ (reference sequence). V trimming: 5 bases; J trimming: 3 bases; junction bases outside the gene matches: 5. The CDR3 is 14 amino acids. Here the CDR3 reads CASSPTGGIYEQYF. The DNA for the CDR3 is TGTGCCAGCAGCCCCACAGGGGGCATCTACGAGCAGTACTTC.

This clonotype has only a few counts. V gene TRBV29-1 combines with J gene TRBJ2-5, with D possibly matching TRBD1 (6 bases). The CDR3 contains 13 residues. The ends were cut back, 5 bases at V and 4 bases at J, with 14 bases in the middle. The germline V gene has CDR1 SQVTM and CDR2 ANQGSEA. The CDR3 DNA reads as TGCAGCGTTCGAAGGGCCAGGGGAGAGACCCAGTACTTC. It encodes CSVRRARGETQYF.

The sample holds a few counts of this clonotype. The V and J genes are TRBV29-1 and TRBJ2-7; TRBD1 matches at 11 bases. Germline assignment: CDR1 SQVTM and CDR2 ANQGSEA. J lost 6 bases, V lost 6 bases, and 4 bases had no gene match. CDR3 length: 12 residues. The CDR3 reads CSVGQGVVEQYF. The CDR3 region has the DNA TGCAGCGTGGGACAGGGGGTGGTCGAGCAGTACTTC.

V and J are TRBV29-1 and TRBJ1-5; D gene uncertain. V lost 6 bases and J 0 bases, leaving 9 bases between the germline ends. CDR1 is SQVTM, CDR2 ANQGSEA, per germline. CDR3 length: 13 amino acids. The DNA of the CDR3 is TGCAGCGTCTCCCCATCTAGCAATCAGCCCCAGCATTTT. Its translation: CSVSPSSNQPQHF.

CDR3 sequence reads: CASKGTSGAPDWGTQYF. CDR3 sequence (DNA): TGTGCCAGCAAGGGGACTAGCGGGGCCCCCGACTGGGGGACCCAGTACTTC. The J gene is TRBJ2-7, the V gene TRBV27; TRBD2 matches at 13 bases. The last part of the DNA fits TRBJ2-5 better; the J call may be wrong. The CDR3 is made up of 17 amino acids. The germline CDR1 and CDR2 sequences are MNHEY and SMNVEV (reference sequence).

This sequence joins TRBV5-1 and TRBJ2-7; 7 nucleotides agree with TRBD2. The CDR3 runs 16 residues. From germline, CDR1 is SGHRS and CDR2 YFSETQ. The V and J ends lost 3 bases and 0 bases, in that order; junction bases with no gene match: 9. The CDR3 nucleotides read TGCGCCAGCAGCTATGTCCTAGCGGACTTCTCCTACGAGCAGTACTTC. Encoded protein: CASSYVLADFSYEQYF.

V usage is TRBV5-1 and J usage is TRBJ2-1; TRBD2 matches 9 bases. V lost 0 bases to trimming and J lost 6 bases; unmatched junction nucleotides: 10. The CDR3 consists of 17 residues. CDR1 is SGHRS, CDR2 YFSETQ, per germline. The CDR3 coding sequence is TGCGCCAGCAGCTTGGTACCTGTAGCGGGAGTTGGCAATGAGCAGTTCTTC. Residues: CASSLVPVAGVGNEQFF.

This clonotype was seen once. This chain uses TRBV12-3 or TRBV12-4 with TRBJ2-4; D gene uncertain. The CDR3 runs to 16 residues. V was pared by 5 bases and J by 0 bases, with 14 bases between. CDR3 in DNA: TGTGCCAGCAGTCCACAGTTTATCCTAGCCAAAAACATTCAGTACTTC. Its translation is CASSPQFILAKNIQYF.

This chain uses TRBV5-1 with TRBJ2-7; 11 bases agree with TRBD2. CDR3 length: 15 amino acids. Germline lookup yields CDR1 SGHRS and CDR2 YFSETQ. Germline trimming cut 3 bases from V and 6 bases from J; bases unmatched to any gene: 8. The DNA for the CDR3 is TGCGCCAGCAGCTCAACCGGGACTAGCGGAACCGAGCAGTACTTC. Translating it yields CASSSTGTSGTEQYF.

This clonotype has just a few counts. The gene calls are TRBV15 and TRBJ1-5; possible D gene TRBD1, 6 bases. The CDR3 spans 13 residues. The germline V gene has CDR1 LNHNV and CDR2 YYDKDF (reference sequence). V gave up 3 bases and J gave up 4 bases, with 7 bases separating them. The CDR3 here is CATSRDRNQPQHF. The CDR3 bases are TGTGCCACCAGCAGGGACAGAAATCAGCCCCAGCATTTT. Supplemented by reference TRBV15 and TRBJ1-5, the full variable domain reads DAMVIQNPRYQVTQFGKPVTLSCSQTLNHNVMYWYQQKSSQAPKLLFHYYDKDFNNEADTPDNFQSRRPNTSFCFLDIRSPGLGDTAMYLCATSRDRNQPQHFGDGTRLSIL.

The chain carries TRBV4-2 and TRBJ2-4; no reliable D call. This CDR3 region has 18 residues. V was clipped by 4 bases and J by 0 bases, with 19 bases between them. From germline, CDR1 is LGHNA and CDR2 YNFKEQ. The CDR3: CASSPIITGRLAKNIQYF. CDR3 coding DNA: TGTGCCAGCAGCCCTATCATCACCGGACGGCTAGCCAAAAACATTCAGTACTTC.

This chain joins TRBV12-3 or TRBV12-4 and TRBJ2-7; unclear D gene. The CDR3 covers 16 residues. V shed 4 bases and J shed 1 base, with 17 bases lying between them. The CDR3 spells CASSSPTGLRSYEQYF. CDR3 nucleotides: TGTGCCAGCAGTTCCCCGACCGGCCTTAGATCCTACGAGCAGTACTTC.

J is TRBJ2-7 and V is TRBV19, with D possibly called TRBD1 or TRBD2 (5 bases each). The V gene's germline CDR1 is LNHDA and CDR2 SQIVND (reference sequence). This CDR3 region has 14 residues. V was cut by 8 bases and J by 0 bases, with 14 bases left in between. The CDR3 sequence is CASSAGTDSYEQYF. The CDR3 bases are TGTGCCAGTTCAGCCGGGACCGACTCCTACGAGCAGTACTTC. Based on the CDR3 plus reference TRBV19 and TRBJ2-7, the full variable domain is DGGITQSPKYLFRKEGQNVTLSCEQNLNHDAMYWYRQDPGQGLRLIYYSQIVNDFQKGDIAEGYSVSREKKESFPLTVTSAQKNPTAFYLCASSAGTDSYEQYFGPGTRLTVT.

The chain combines TRBV6-6 with TRBJ1-2, with D possibly being TRBD1 (6 bases). This CDR3 region has 14 residues. Germline V lookup: CDR1 MNHNY, CDR2 SVGAGI (reference sequence). V was pared by 4 bases and J by 8 bases, with 17 bases between. The CDR3 DNA reads as TGTGCCAGCAGTTTCTTACGGGACACGTACGGCTACACCTTC. Translation: CASSFLRDTYGYTF.

The chain employs TRBV5-1 and TRBJ1-4; unclear D gene. The CDR3 extends over 13 amino acids. V lost 0 bases and J lost 8, with 8 bases in between. The germline V gene encodes CDR1 SGHRS and CDR2 YFSETQ. The CDR3 bases are TGCGCCAGCAGCTTGGAGGGATCGGAAAAACTGTTTTTT. It encodes CASSLEGSEKLFF.

The chain couples TRBV5-5 to TRBJ2-3, with a possible D match to TRBD1 (6 bases). Deletions cut 6 bases from V and 3 bases from J, with 11 bases between. The CDR3 totals 13 residues. The V gene's germline CDR1 is SGHKS and CDR2 YYEKEE (reference sequence). DNA of the CDR3: TGTGCCAGCACCTACAGGGAGACAGATACGCAGTATTTT. Its protein product is CASTYRETDTQYF.

The chain links TRBV12-3 or TRBV12-4 to TRBJ1-1; D remains unclear. V was clipped by 2 bases and J by 9 bases, with 13 bases between them. The CDR3 consists of 13 residues. The DNA for the CDR3 is TGTGCCAGCAGTTTACATTGGGCAGGACAAGCTTTCTTT. Translating it yields CASSLHWAGQAFF.

This clonotype turned up a few times. V is TRBV5-1 and J is TRBJ2-1; 8 positions match TRBD2. Germline loops: CDR1 SGHRS, CDR2 YFSETQ. V trimming: 2 bases; J trimming: 4 bases; junction bases outside the gene matches: 11. CDR3 length equals 17 residues. Here the CDR3 reads CASSFLDGGGLYNEQFF. The CDR3 DNA reads TGCGCCAGCAGCTTCCTCGATGGCGGGGGGCTTTACAATGAGCAGTTCTTC.

The V and J genes are TRBV12-3 or TRBV12-4 and TRBJ2-5; D remains ambiguous. CDR3 length equals 13 residues. V gave up 3 bases and J gave up 3 bases, with 8 bases separating them. The CDR3 DNA is TGTGCCAGCAGTTTCAGAGGAGAAGAGACCCAGTACTTC. As protein: CASSFRGEETQYF.